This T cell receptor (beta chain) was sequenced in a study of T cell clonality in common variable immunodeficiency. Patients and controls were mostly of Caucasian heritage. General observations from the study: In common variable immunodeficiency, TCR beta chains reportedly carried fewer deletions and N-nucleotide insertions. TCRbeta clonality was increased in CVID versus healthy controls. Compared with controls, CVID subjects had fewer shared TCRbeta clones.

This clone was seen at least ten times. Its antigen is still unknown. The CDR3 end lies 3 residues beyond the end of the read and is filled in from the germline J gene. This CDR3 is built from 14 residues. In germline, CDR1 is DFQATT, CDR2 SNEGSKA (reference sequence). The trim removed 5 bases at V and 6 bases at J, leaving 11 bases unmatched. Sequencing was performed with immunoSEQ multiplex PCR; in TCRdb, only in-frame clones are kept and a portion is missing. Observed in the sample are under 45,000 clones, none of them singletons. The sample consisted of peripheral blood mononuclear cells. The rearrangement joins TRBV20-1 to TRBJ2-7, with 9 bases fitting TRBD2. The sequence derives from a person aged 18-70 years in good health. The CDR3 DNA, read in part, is TGCAGTGCTGGGGGGCTAGCGGGAAGGGGCGAG. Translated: CSAGGLAGRGE. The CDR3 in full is CSAGGLAGRGEQYF.